This section outlines one TCR beta chain sequence together with its context. The antigen remains undetermined. The sample is drawn from a study of T cell responses to AZD1222 COVID-19 vaccine. Study information: Whether given at about 4 or about 12 weeks, second doses were pooled. Study results and limitations: Increases in Spike-specific TCR breadth and depth were seen after two AZD1222 doses. None of the repertoires were sampled until the peak T cell response had passed. White British donors predominated, females outnumbered males, and clonal diversity was possibly underestimated.

The assay was immunoSEQ multiplex PCR, and TCRdb's table has in-frame clones only and misses some. The sample gives 150,000 to 160,000 clones, about nine tenths of which show up once; under 20% is in the top ten. Sequencing was performed on peripheral blood, taken on day 0 of AZD1222 vaccination. The receptor was derived from an adult in good health.

CDR3 in amino acids: CASSLNEGWGYTF. CDR3 DNA: TGTGCCAGCAGCTTAAACGAAGGCTGGGGCTACACCTTC. The rearrangement uses TRBV7-2 and TRBJ1-2; D is unresolved. Trimming pared 2 bases from V and 8 bases from J, leaving 12 bases between. Germline V gene lookup returns CDR1 SGHTA and CDR2 FQGNSA. This CDR3 has 13 residues.